This TCR beta chain was retrieved from a study of spatial heterogeneity in lung cancer. Overall study context: The count of detected beta-chain sequences consistently exceeded that of alpha-chain sequences.

Described time point: sample taken at primary tumor resection. Sequencing was performed on whole RNA extracted from tumor and nontumor lung tissue, or from frozen PBMC, and the material was left unsorted. There are 14 residues in the CDR3. V lost 3 bases, J lost 1 base, and 8 bases lay in between. Germline V gene data show CDR1 as KGHSH and CDR2 as LQKENI. Overall study findings and caveats: Tracking of tumor mutation counts was seen in expanded intratumoral alpha and beta TCR counts.

All TCR cDNA molecules were individually tagged with a unique molecular identifier. Using its own MiXCR run on the 5' RACE reads, TCRdb lists one record per CDR3 protein. Of 6,500 to 9,000 distinct CDR3 sequences in the sample, approximately 19% are singletons; the top ten hold over 9.5%. This clonotype was counted only a few times. Antigen specificity is unknown. This sequence joins TRBV18 and TRBJ2-3; D may correspond to TRBD1 or TRBD2 (6 bases each). The sample here was lung tumor tissue, taken at surgery. The origin of this receptor is a female donor with early-stage non-small cell lung cancer. The CDR3 DNA reads TGTGCCAGCTCACCGAGGGGGGGCACAGATACGCAGTATTTT. Translation: CASSPRGGTDTQYF.